Listed below are T cell receptor beta chains from one sample, sequenced in a study of blood T cells in healthy people across ages. One entry per CDR3 protein results from TCRdb running MiXCR on the 5' RACE reads. This table has 1 million or so distinct CDR3 sequences, around 27% appearing once. The same data also contributed to another study, on T cells of mothers and their children.

Sequencing was carried out using blood. Receptors were obtained from a girl aged 2 to 9 in good health. Each CDR3 is given with its conserved first and last residue. D genes are given only for firm matches. Expanded clones get a size class; other rows say once, few or many, or leave the size out.

d_call j_call clone_size v_call cdr3_aa cdr3_nt
NA TRBJ2-3 few TRBV20-1 CSARDMRGGNTDTQYF TGCAGTGCTAGAGATATGAGGGGGGGCAACACAGATACGCAGTATTTT
NA TRBJ2-2 NA TRBV9 CASSVEWSGELFF TGTGCCAGCAGCGTAGAATGGTCCGGGGAGCTGTTTTTT
TRBD1 TRBJ2-7 NA TRBV20-1 CSAQDRGRYEQYF TGCAGTGCGCAGGACAGGGGGCGCTACGAGCAGTACTTC
NA TRBJ2-5 NA TRBV4-1 CASSHELGGHTDQLGKTQYF TGCGCCAGCAGCCATGAACTTGGGGGACACACAGACCAGTTGGGGAAGACCCAGTACTTC
TRBD1 TRBJ1-4 few TRBV20-1 CSAMDRVASNEKLFF TGCAGTGCTATGGACAGGGTCGCGTCTAATGAAAAACTGTTTTTT
TRBD2 TRBJ2-1 few TRBV6-5 CASSSTSGDYF TGTGCCAGCAGCTCTACTAGCGGGGATTACTTC
NA TRBJ1-1 NA TRBV5-1 CASTRDVGNTEAFF TGCGCCAGCACCAGGGATGTAGGGAACACTGAAGCTTTCTTT
NA TRBJ2-2 NA TRBV21-1 CASSIPSVGVAGELFF TGTGCCAGCAGCATCCCATCCGTCGGGGTAGCCGGGGAGCTGTTTTTT
TRBD1 TRBJ1-2 NA TRBV12-3/TRBV12-4 CASSSLGQYYGYTF TGTGCCAGCAGTTCCCTGGGACAGTACTATGGCTACACCTTC
NA TRBJ2-7 NA TRBV24-1 CATSDLSAAYYEQYF TGTGCCACCAGTGATTTGTCGGCAGCTTACTACGAGCAGTACTTC
NA TRBJ1-2 NA TRBV20-1 CSAKVGYGYTF TGCAGTGCTAAGGTGGGCTATGGCTACACCTTC
NA TRBJ2-3 NA TRBV24-1 CATSDRWGSTDTQYF TGCGCCACCAGTGATAGGTGGGGGAGCACAGATACGCAGTATTTT
TRBD2 TRBJ2-7 NA TRBV7-2 CASSSEGLAGTGEQYF TGTGCCAGCAGCTCAGAGGGACTAGCGGGAACGGGCGAGCAGTACTTC
TRBD1 TRBJ1-1 few TRBV12-3/TRBV12-4 CASSLPGTANTEAFF TGTGCCAGCAGCCTACCCGGGACAGCCAACACTGAAGCTTTCTTT
TRBD1 TRBJ2-3 NA TRBV6-2/TRBV6-3 CASSYCGTGGTDTQYF TGTGCCAGCAGTTACTGCGGGACAGGGGGCACAGATACGCAGTATTTT
NA TRBJ2-1 few TRBV20-1 CSARAAMSSYNEQFF TGCAGTGCTAGAGCTGCTATGAGCTCCTACAATGAGCAGTTCTTC
TRBD2 TRBJ2-3 once TRBV7-2 CASTWDYNTQYF TGTGCCAGCACCTGGGACTACAATACGCAGTATTTT
NA TRBJ2-5 few TRBV15 CATSRGVVTPQETQYF TGTGCCACCAGCAGGGGGGTGGTGACACCCCAAGAGACCCAGTACTTC
TRBD2 TRBJ2-1 NA TRBV11-2 CASSLRAGGQNEQFF TGTGCCAGCAGCTTACGAGCGGGGGGGCAGAATGAGCAGTTCTTC
NA TRBJ2-2 few TRBV24-1 CATSVGITGELFF TGTGCCACCAGTGTCGGGATCACCGGGGAGCTGTTTTTT
NA TRBJ2-7 few TRBV24-1 CATGDPQGREQYF TGTGCCACCGGTGATCCCCAGGGACGCGAGCAGTACTTC
NA TRBJ1-2 NA TRBV4-3 CASSQAGVGYGYTF TGCGCCAGCAGCCAAGCAGGGGTCGGCTATGGCTACACCTTC
NA TRBJ2-3 NA TRBV29-1 CSFNGDMTDTQYF TGCAGTTTTAATGGGGATATGACAGATACGCAGTATTTT
NA TRBJ2-1 NA TRBV20-1 CSARETALGEQFF TGCAGTGCTAGAGAGACAGCCCTTGGGGAGCAGTTCTTC
NA TRBJ2-7 NA TRBV5-6 CASSSISPLDSYEQYF TGTGCCAGCAGCTCCATATCGCCCCTAGACTCCTACGAGCAGTACTTC
NA TRBJ2-7 few TRBV29-1 CSVEDRTRGKSYEQYF TGCAGCGTTGAAGATCGAACGCGGGGCAAATCCTACGAGCAGTACTTC
NA TRBJ2-1 NA TRBV2 CASRPIRAPLNEQFF TGTGCCAGTAGGCCTATTCGGGCTCCCCTTAATGAGCAGTTCTTC
NA TRBJ2-7 few TRBV7-9 CASSHAVVEQYF TGTGCCAGCAGCCATGCGGTAGTCGAGCAGTACTTC
TRBD1 TRBJ2-5 many TRBV29-1 CSVKIQGAETQYF TGCAGCGTTAAAATACAGGGGGCAGAGACCCAGTACTTC
NA TRBJ2-7 NA TRBV12-3/TRBV12-4 CASSSPPLGNSYEQYF TGTGCCAGCAGTAGTCCACCCCTGGGCAACTCCTACGAGCAGTACTTC
TRBD1 TRBJ2-2 NA TRBV4-3 CASSDLGTGNTGELFF TGCGCCAGCAGCGACCTGGGGACAGGGAACACCGGGGAGCTGTTTTTT
NA TRBJ1-3 NA TRBV7-2 CASSLAVGNENTIYF TGTGCCAGCAGCTTAGCAGTGGGGAACGAAAACACCATATATTTT
NA TRBJ2-7 NA TRBV5-8 CASSLLVTDGSYEQYF TGTGCCAGCAGCTTGCTGGTGACAGATGGCTCCTACGAGCAGTACTTC
TRBD2 TRBJ2-3 few TRBV7-2 CASSPTSGPDTQYF TGTGCCAGCAGCCCTACTAGCGGGCCAGATACGCAGTATTTT
TRBD2 TRBJ2-7 few TRBV28 CASSGAGGPLGEQYF TGTGCCAGCAGTGGAGCGGGAGGGCCGCTAGGCGAGCAGTACTTC
NA TRBJ2-5 NA TRBV27 CASSLSGHQETQYF TGTGCCAGCAGTTTATCGGGCCATCAAGAGACCCAGTACTTC
NA TRBJ1-5 NA TRBV7-8 CASSSQGWDQPQHF TGTGCCAGCAGCTCGCAGGGTTGGGATCAGCCCCAGCATTTT
NA TRBJ2-7 few TRBV7-8 CASSLDRAYSYEQYF TGTGCCAGCAGCCTGGACAGAGCCTACTCCTACGAGCAGTACTTC
NA TRBJ2-5 NA TRBV7-2 CASSLDGGGLETQYF TGTGCCAGCAGCTTAGATGGCGGGGGCTTAGAGACCCAGTACTTC
NA TRBJ2-7 NA TRBV28 CASSFREEVYEQYF TGTGCCAGCAGTTTCCGCGAGGAGGTCTACGAGCAGTACTTC
TRBD1 TRBJ1-2 NA TRBV12-3/TRBV12-4 CASSRTGANGYTF TGTGCCAGCAGCCGGACAGGGGCGAATGGCTACACCTTC
TRBD1 TRBJ2-7 NA TRBV3-1 CASNPRGRDREDEQYF TGTGCCAGCAACCCACGTGGTAGGGACAGGGAAGACGAGCAGTACTTC
TRBD1 TRBJ2-2 few TRBV24-1 CATSGGEDTGELFF TGTGCCACCTCAGGGGGCGAGGACACCGGGGAGCTGTTTTTT
NA TRBJ2-2 NA TRBV7-9 CASPGQSNTGELFF TGTGCCAGCCCAGGACAGTCAAACACCGGGGAGCTGTTTTTT
TRBD1 TRBJ2-2 NA TRBV7-9 CASSFGRGQAGELFF TGTGCCAGCAGCTTCGGCAGGGGGCAGGCCGGGGAGCTGTTTTTT
NA TRBJ1-2 many TRBV5-1 CASSLEGSYGYTF TGTGCCAGCAGCTTAGAGGGTTCCTATGGCTACACCTTC
NA TRBJ2-5 many TRBV24-1 CATSFSGHEGETQYF TGTGCCACCAGTTTCTCTGGACATGAGGGGGAGACCCAGTACTTC
NA TRBJ1-2 NA TRBV10-3 CAISESPEFYGYTF TGTGCCATCAGTGAGTCGCCAGAGTTCTATGGCTACACCTTC
TRBD1 TRBJ1-1 NA TRBV12-3/TRBV12-4 CASSFGTGKVNTEAFF TGTGCCAGCAGTTTCGGGACAGGGAAAGTAAACACTGAAGCTTTCTTT
NA TRBJ1-1 NA TRBV20-1 CSARDLGVEAFF TGCAGTGCTAGAGATCTCGGGGTTGAAGCTTTCTTT
NA TRBJ1-5 NA TRBV27 CASSPRLEIPNQPQHF TGTGCCAGCAGTCCCCGCCTTGAGATCCCTAATCAGCCCCAGCATTTT
NA TRBJ2-5 many TRBV12-3/TRBV12-4 CASSFLAQETQYF TGTGCCAGCAGCTTTCTCGCTCAAGAGACCCAGTACTTC
NA TRBJ2-1 NA TRBV20-1 CSARDVGQSYNEQFF TGCAGTGCTAGAGATGTAGGACAGTCCTACAATGAGCAGTTCTTC